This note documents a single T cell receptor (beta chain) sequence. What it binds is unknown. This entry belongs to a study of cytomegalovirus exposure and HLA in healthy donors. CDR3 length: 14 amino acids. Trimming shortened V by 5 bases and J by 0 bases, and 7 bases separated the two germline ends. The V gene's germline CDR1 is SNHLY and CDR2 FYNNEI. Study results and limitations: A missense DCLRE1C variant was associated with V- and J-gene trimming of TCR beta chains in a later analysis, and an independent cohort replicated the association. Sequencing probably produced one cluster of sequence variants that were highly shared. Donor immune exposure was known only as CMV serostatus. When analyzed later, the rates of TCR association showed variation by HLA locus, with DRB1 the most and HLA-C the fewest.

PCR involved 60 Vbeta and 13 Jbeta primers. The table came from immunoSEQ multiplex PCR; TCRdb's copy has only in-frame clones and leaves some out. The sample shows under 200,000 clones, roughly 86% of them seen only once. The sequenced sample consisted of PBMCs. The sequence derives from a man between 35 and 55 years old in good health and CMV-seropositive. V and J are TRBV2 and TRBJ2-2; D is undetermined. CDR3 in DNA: TGTGCCAGCAGTCCACAGTCGAACACCGGGGAGCTGTTTTTT. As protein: CASSPQSNTGELFF.